This is a list of T cell receptor beta chains from one sample in a study of vaccination effects on CD4 cells after COVID-19. Sequencing was performed with immunoSEQ multiplex PCR; in TCRdb, only in-frame clones are kept and a portion is missing. The table lists tens of thousands of clones, just over 70% of them singletons. These receptors have no known antigen. Sequencing used CD4+ T cells from PBMCs cultured without peptide, obtained before COVID-19 vaccination. These TCRs come from a human donor who had a prior SARS-CoV-2 infection. Both conserved end residues are trimmed from each CDR3.

v_gene: TRBV5-1; j_gene: TRBJ2-2; CDR3aa: ASSGRQGIGDGELF
v_gene: TRBV5-4; j_gene: TRBJ1-2; CDR3aa: ASSLDRVHGYT
v_gene: TRBV6-5; j_gene: TRBJ1-5; CDR3aa: ASRPGQYSNQPQH
v_gene: TRBV7-2; j_gene: TRBJ2-2; CDR3aa: ASSSRRGGELF
v_gene: TRBV7-2; j_gene: TRBJ1-2; CDR3aa: ASSLGLGGQGVGYT
v_gene: TRBV2; j_gene: TRBJ2-2; CDR3aa: ASSGQGVLNTGELF
v_gene: TRBV11-2; j_gene: TRBJ2-3; CDR3aa: ASSPGDHTDTQY
v_gene: TRBV6-5; j_gene: TRBJ1-1; CDR3aa: ASSYRGENTEAF
v_gene: TRBV7-3; j_gene: TRBJ2-3; CDR3aa: ASSLFGRGSTDTQY
v_gene: TRBV18; j_gene: TRBJ2-1; CDR3aa: ASSPTRFDEQF
v_gene: TRBV7-7; j_gene: TRBJ2-5; CDR3aa: ASSRGTAQETQY
v_gene: TRBV4-2; j_gene: TRBJ2-3; CDR3aa: ASSQVPRDTQY
v_gene: TRBV6-5; j_gene: TRBJ1-2; CDR3aa: ASSLGGGYGYT
v_gene: TRBV9; j_gene: TRBJ2-2; CDR3aa: ASNSYTGELF
v_gene: TRBV11-3; j_gene: TRBJ2-7; CDR3aa: ASSLAGVIAYEQY
v_gene: TRBV3-1/TRBV3-2; j_gene: TRBJ1-1; CDR3aa: ASSQPGNTEAF
v_gene: TRBV5-1; j_gene: TRBJ1-6; CDR3aa: ASSLITGTGGFGPLH
v_gene: TRBV4-1; j_gene: TRBJ2-1; CDR3aa: ASSQDGRRREGYNEQF
v_gene: TRBV11-3; j_gene: TRBJ1-2; CDR3aa: ASSLVGVRPNGYT
v_gene: TRBV6-1; j_gene: TRBJ2-6; CDR3aa: ASSAGRTSGANVLT
v_gene: TRBV7-8; j_gene: TRBJ2-1; CDR3aa: ASRSPYPYNEQF
v_gene: TRBV11-3; j_gene: TRBJ2-1; CDR3aa: ASSPTGTSGKNEQF
v_gene: TRBV11-3; j_gene: TRBJ2-6; CDR3aa: ASSLDLSWGLGSGANVLT
v_gene: TRBV20-1; j_gene: TRBJ1-3; CDR3aa: SASSAGNTIY
v_gene: TRBV29-1; j_gene: TRBJ2-5; CDR3aa: SVGFDRGETQY
v_gene: TRBV28; j_gene: TRBJ1-5; CDR3aa: ASSRTQGRGQPQH
v_gene: TRBV9; j_gene: TRBJ2-3; CDR3aa: ASSRDSRDTQY
v_gene: TRBV2; j_gene: TRBJ2-7; CDR3aa: ASRWGQLSYEQY
v_gene: TRBV5-6; j_gene: TRBJ2-1; CDR3aa: ASSFYGAFAPGDEQF
v_gene: TRBV27; j_gene: TRBJ2-3; CDR3aa: ASSLQGADTQY
v_gene: TRBV19; j_gene: TRBJ2-7; CDR3aa: ASSPSGLALYEQY
v_gene: TRBV5-4; j_gene: TRBJ2-1; CDR3aa: ASSSGTSGIYNEQF
v_gene: TRBV9; j_gene: TRBJ2-7; CDR3aa: ASSEGRTSYEQY
v_gene: TRBV27; j_gene: TRBJ2-3; CDR3aa: ASSSGTRGTDTQY
v_gene: TRBV3-1/TRBV3-2; j_gene: TRBJ2-1; CDR3aa: ASSQDPGARYNEQF
v_gene: TRBV9; j_gene: TRBJ1-1; CDR3aa: ASSVGGQENTEAF
v_gene: TRBV11-3; j_gene: TRBJ2-2; CDR3aa: ASSTPTPGTGSSRTGELF
v_gene: TRBV2; j_gene: TRBJ1-2; CDR3aa: ASSPRTGKWNYGYT
v_gene: TRBV11-2; j_gene: TRBJ1-3; CDR3aa: ASSLGGLNTIY
v_gene: TRBV12-3/TRBV12-4; j_gene: TRBJ2-3; CDR3aa: ASSGSTDTQY
v_gene: TRBV18; j_gene: TRBJ2-1; CDR3aa: ASSPNGYNEQF
v_gene: TRBV10-3; j_gene: TRBJ2-7; CDR3aa: AISETTVSSYEQY
v_gene: TRBV30; j_gene: TRBJ1-1; CDR3aa: AWNRDRGTEAF
v_gene: TRBV5-1; j_gene: TRBJ1-5; CDR3aa: ASSLTGGLDQPQH
v_gene: TRBV7-9; j_gene: TRBJ2-7; CDR3aa: ASSLWRESSYEQY
v_gene: TRBV6-5; j_gene: TRBJ2-3; CDR3aa: ASSYRAGDSDTQY
v_gene: TRBV19; j_gene: TRBJ2-6; CDR3aa: ASSIRFPGANVLT
v_gene: TRBV4-2; j_gene: TRBJ2-1; CDR3aa: ASSQELGRGNEQF
v_gene: TRBV2; j_gene: TRBJ1-3; CDR3aa: ASRVEGSPGNTIY
v_gene: TRBV11-3; j_gene: TRBJ2-1; CDR3aa: ASSSGVEAGGYDEQF
v_gene: TRBV6-5; j_gene: TRBJ1-2; CDR3aa: ASSRPGQGEGYT
v_gene: TRBV23-1; j_gene: TRBJ1-5; CDR3aa: ASSPTPTGNQPQH
v_gene: TRBV7-9; j_gene: TRBJ2-7; CDR3aa: ASSLIGLAGTTVSYEQY
v_gene: TRBV19; j_gene: TRBJ2-5; CDR3aa: ASREAGAGETQY
v_gene: TRBV18; j_gene: TRBJ2-6; CDR3aa: ASSPPGSSGANVLT